This is a list of T cell receptor beta chains from one sample in a study of siplizumab effects on memory and regulatory T cells. The method was immunoSEQ multiplex PCR; TCRdb's version includes in-frame clones alone and lacks a portion of them. The sample has roughly 110,000 clones; about 93% are singletons. Sequenced input: non-Treg CD4+ T cells sorted from blood. The receptors were sampled from a human donor in good health. CDR3s include the opening cysteine and the closing phenylalanine or tryptophan. D genes are given only for firm matches. The size of a clone is reported for some rows only, either as once, few or many, or as a class for expanded clones.

j_call clone_size d_call v_call cdr3_aa cdr3_nt
TRBJ2-2 - - TRBV23-1 CASSQGTGSDRTNTGELFF TGCGCCAGCAGTCAAGGTACGGGATCTGACAGGACGAACACCGGGGAGCTGTTTTTT
TRBJ2-4 - - TRBV5-6 CASSLVGEDIQYF TGTGCCAGCAGCTTGGTAGGGGAGGACATTCAGTACTTC
TRBJ2-2 once - TRBV6-4 CASSPSVPGELFF TGTGCCAGCAGTCCTTCCGTCCCCGGGGAGCTGTTTTTT
TRBJ2-7 - - TRBV7-9 CASSLVGVADEQYF TGTGCCAGCAGCCTAGTTGGGGTAGCGGACGAGCAGTACTTC
TRBJ2-5 once - TRBV6-5 CATGGRETQYF TGTGCCACAGGCGGTCGAGAGACCCAGTACTTC
TRBJ2-5 - TRBD2 TRBV5-1 CASRGNAGVRETQYF TGCGCCAGCAGGGGTAATGCGGGGGTGCGGGAGACCCAGTACTTC
TRBJ1-3 - - TRBV23-1 CASSQIFRGISGNTIYF TGCGCCAGCAGTCAAATATTCCGGGGAATCTCTGGAAACACCATATATTTT
TRBJ2-7 - - TRBV2 CASSLYEQYF TGTGCCAGCAGCCTCTACGAGCAGTACTTC
TRBJ2-5 - TRBD2 TRBV14 CASSQLSGGVQETQYF TGTGCCAGCAGCCAACTTAGCGGGGGCGTCCAAGAGACCCAGTACTTC
TRBJ2-7 - TRBD1 TRBV6-4 CARGKQGAPYEQYF TGTGCCAGGGGTAAACAGGGGGCTCCCTACGAGCAGTACTTC
TRBJ1-5 - - TRBV2 CASSNSLGVNQPQHF TGTGCCAGCAGTAACTCATTAGGGGTGAATCAGCCCCAGCATTTT
TRBJ1-1 - - TRBV28 CASSLRGVRTEAFF TGTGCCAGCAGTTTGAGAGGGGTAAGGACTGAAGCTTTCTTT
TRBJ1-1 - - TRBV12-5 CASVLQATSAEAFF TGTGCTAGTGTGCTACAGGCTACGTCGGCTGAAGCTTTCTTT
TRBJ1-1 - - TRBV28 CASNLPQGVNTEAFF TGTGCCAGCAATCTCCCACAGGGTGTGAACACTGAAGCTTTCTTT
TRBJ1-4 - - TRBV9 CASSVDRGNEKLFF TGTGCCAGCAGCGTAGATCGGGGGAATGAAAAACTGTTTTTT
TRBJ1-3 - TRBD1 TRBV4-1 CASSPRGQGRNTIYF TGCGCCAGCAGCCCCAGGGGGCAGGGGAGAAACACCATATATTTT
TRBJ2-1 - - TRBV5-4 CASSPSPGRGEQFF TGTGCCAGCAGTCCATCCCCCGGGCGGGGTGAGCAGTTCTTC
TRBJ1-2 - TRBD1 TRBV19 CASSLDRGLAYGYTF TGTGCCAGTAGCTTGGACAGGGGGCTTGCCTATGGCTACACCTTC
TRBJ2-3 - TRBD2 TRBV9 CASSASARGDGTQYF TGTGCCAGCAGCGCCTCTGCGCGGGGGGATGGTACGCAGTATTTT
TRBJ2-7 - TRBD2 TRBV5-1 CASRHHRLAGPNYYEQYF TGCGCCAGCAGACATCATCGACTAGCGGGGCCCAACTACTACGAGCAGTACTTC
TRBJ1-6 - TRBD1 TRBV7-2 CASSLAFRDRDSPLHF TGTGCCAGCAGCTTAGCTTTCCGAGACAGGGACTCACCCCTCCACTTT
TRBJ2-7 - - TRBV7-9 CASSPMNSYEQYF TGTGCCAGCAGCCCAATGAACTCCTACGAGCAGTACTTC
TRBJ1-1 once TRBD1 TRBV19 CASSIILRGTGTNTEAFF TGTGCCAGTAGTATTATTCTACGGGGGACAGGGACGAACACTGAAGCTTTCTTT
TRBJ1-2 - - TRBV6-5 CASRPTGFYGYTF TGTGCCAGCAGACCCACAGGTTTTTATGGCTACACCTTC
TRBJ2-5 once - TRBV28 CASSLQGKAETQYF TGTGCCAGCAGTTTGCAGGGGAAAGCGGAGACCCAGTACTTC
TRBJ1-2 - - TRBV29-1 CSVLHGSLYGYTF TGCAGCGTTCTCCACGGCAGCCTTTATGGCTACACCTTC
TRBJ2-7 - TRBD1 TRBV28 CASSFTGQGEVSYEQYF TGTGCCAGCAGTTTTACGGGACAGGGAGAAGTATCCTACGAGCAGTACTTC
TRBJ2-3 - TRBD1 TRBV11-2 CASSLRQGSTDTQYF TGTGCCAGCAGCTTACGACAGGGAAGCACAGATACGCAGTATTTT
TRBJ1-2 - TRBD1 TRBV14 CASSQVTGGYGYTF TGTGCCAGCAGCCAAGTTACAGGGGGCTATGGCTACACCTTC
TRBJ1-2 - TRBD1 TRBV27 CASSPRDRVYGYTF TGTGCCAGCAGTCCTAGGGACAGGGTCTATGGCTACACCTTC
TRBJ1-1 - - TRBV5-1 CASSPAFGGNTEAFF TGCGCCAGCAGCCCAGCATTCGGGGGTAACACTGAAGCTTTCTTT
TRBJ2-5 once - TRBV19 CASSGNSLRVTQYF TGTGCCAGTAGTGGAAACAGCTTAAGGGTAACCCAGTACTTC
TRBJ1-2 once TRBD1 TRBV18 CASSQDRENYGYTF TGTGCCAGCTCTCAAGACAGGGAAAACTATGGCTACACCTTC
TRBJ1-1 - - TRBV6-1 CASSAQDGEAFF TGTGCCAGCAGTGCCCAGGATGGGGAAGCTTTCTTT
TRBJ1-1 - - TRBV11-2 CASSLAQGLVAFF TGTGCCAGCAGCTTAGCCCAGGGGCTGGTTGCTTTCTTT
TRBJ2-7 - - TRBV18 CASSPQVNSYEQYF TGTGCCAGCTCACCTCAGGTGAACTCCTACGAGCAGTACTTC
TRBJ2-7 - - TRBV18 CASSPPVGSYEQYF TGTGCCAGCTCACCACCGGTGGGTTCCTACGAGCAGTACTTC
TRBJ2-7 - - TRBV15 CATSSSQSSYEQYF TGTGCCACCAGCTCCTCACAAAGCTCCTACGAGCAGTACTTC
TRBJ2-1 once - TRBV28 CASTGEKDEQFF TGTGCCAGCACCGGGGAAAAGGATGAGCAGTTCTTC
TRBJ1-2 - - TRBV25-1 CASSATVIYGYTF TGTGCCAGCAGTGCGACCGTTATCTATGGCTACACCTTC
TRBJ1-6 - - TRBV9 CASSVGDTGNSPLHF TGTGCCAGCAGCGTAGGGGACACAGGGAATTCACCCCTCCACTTT
TRBJ1-1 - - TRBV7-2 CASSSREAFF TGTGCCAGCAGCTCCCGCGAAGCTTTCTTT
TRBJ1-5 - - TRBV2 CASHQGRNGNQPQHF TGTGCCAGCCACCAGGGAAGAAATGGCAATCAGCCCCAGCATTTT
TRBJ2-1 - TRBD1 TRBV15 CATSRRDRAYNEQFF TGTGCCACCAGCCGCCGGGACAGGGCGTACAATGAGCAGTTCTTC
TRBJ2-5 - TRBD1 TRBV5-1 CASRLRTGGIGETQYF TGCGCCAGCAGACTCCGGACAGGGGGCATCGGGGAGACCCAGTACTTC
TRBJ2-3 - TRBD1 TRBV6-4 CASIGSTGANTDTQYF TGTGCCAGCATAGGCTCGACAGGGGCTAACACAGATACGCAGTATTTT
TRBJ2-2 - - TRBV7-9 CASSLELADRIVFF TGTGCCAGCAGCTTAGAGCTAGCGGACAGAATTGTGTTTTTT
TRBJ2-7 - - TRBV7-2 CASSPGGGGSHEQYF TGTGCCAGCAGCCCCGGGGGCGGGGGCAGCCACGAGCAGTACTTC
TRBJ1-2 few TRBD1 TRBV19 CASSEPGQGIGYTF TGTGCCAGTAGTGAACCGGGACAGGGGATTGGCTACACCTTC
TRBJ1-5 - - TRBV6-1 CASCSGDSNQPQHF TGTGCCAGCTGTTCGGGGGATAGCAATCAGCCCCAGCATTTT
TRBJ2-7 once - TRBV5-1 CASSLVSGGPYEQYF TGCGCCAGCAGCTTGGTCTCTGGGGGGCCCTACGAGCAGTACTTC
TRBJ2-3 - - TRBV18 CASSRDIGYFSTDTQYF TGTGCCAGCTCCCGGGACATCGGGTATTTTAGCACAGATACGCAGTATTTT
TRBJ1-2 - TRBD1 TRBV28 CASSWTGLDGYTF TGTGCCAGCAGTTGGACAGGGTTAGATGGCTACACCTTC
TRBJ2-1 - - TRBV7-2 CASSRSQGGYNEQFF TGTGCCAGCAGCCGAAGTCAGGGCGGCTACAATGAGCAGTTCTTC
TRBJ2-1 - - TRBV7-3 CASSLGFEQGHEQFF TGTGCCAGCAGCTTAGGGTTCGAGCAGGGCCATGAGCAGTTCTTC
TRBJ2-1 - - TRBV7-6 CASSLAPTSSYNEQFF TGTGCCAGCAGCTTAGCCCCGACTAGCTCCTACAATGAGCAGTTCTTC
TRBJ2-7 - - TRBV28 CASSLISEQYF TGTGCCAGCAGTTTAATCTCCGAGCAGTACTTC